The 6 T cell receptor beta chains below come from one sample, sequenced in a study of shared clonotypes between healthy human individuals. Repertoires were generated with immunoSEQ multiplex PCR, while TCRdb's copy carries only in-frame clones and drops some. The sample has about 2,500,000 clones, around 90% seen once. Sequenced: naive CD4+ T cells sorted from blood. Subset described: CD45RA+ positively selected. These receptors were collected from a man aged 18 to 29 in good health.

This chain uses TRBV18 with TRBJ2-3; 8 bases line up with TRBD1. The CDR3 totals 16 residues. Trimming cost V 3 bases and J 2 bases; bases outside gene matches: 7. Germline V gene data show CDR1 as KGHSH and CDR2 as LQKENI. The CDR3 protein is CASSPRAGGDTDTQYF. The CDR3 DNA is TGTGCCAGCTCACCGCGAGCAGGGGGCGACACAGATACGCAGTATTTT.

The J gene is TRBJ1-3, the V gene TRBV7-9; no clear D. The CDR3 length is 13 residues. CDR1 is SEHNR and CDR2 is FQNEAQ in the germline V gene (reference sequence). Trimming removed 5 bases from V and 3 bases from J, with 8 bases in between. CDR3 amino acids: CASSPPNGNTIYF. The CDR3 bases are TGTGCCAGCAGCCCCCCCAATGGAAACACCATATATTTT. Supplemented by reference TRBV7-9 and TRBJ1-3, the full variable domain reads DTGVSQNPRHKITKRGQNVTFRCDPISEHNRLYWYRQTLGQGPEFLTYFQNEAQLEKSRLLSDRFSAERPKGSFSTLEIQRTEQGDSAMYLCASSPPNGNTIYFGEGSWLTVV.

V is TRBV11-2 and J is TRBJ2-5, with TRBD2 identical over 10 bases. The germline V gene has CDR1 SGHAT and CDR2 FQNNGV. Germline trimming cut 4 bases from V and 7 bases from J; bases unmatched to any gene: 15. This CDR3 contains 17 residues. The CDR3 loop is CASSSDIAGGPLLTQYF. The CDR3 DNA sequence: TGTGCCAGCAGCTCAGATATAGCGGGAGGCCCTTTATTGACCCAGTACTTC.

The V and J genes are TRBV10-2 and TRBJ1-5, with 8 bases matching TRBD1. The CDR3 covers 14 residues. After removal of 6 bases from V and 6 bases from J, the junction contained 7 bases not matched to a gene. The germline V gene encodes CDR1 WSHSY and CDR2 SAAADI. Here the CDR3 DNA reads TGCGCCAGCAGCCCCGACAGGGGAGGTCAGCCCCAGCATTTT. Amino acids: CASSPDRGGQPQHF.

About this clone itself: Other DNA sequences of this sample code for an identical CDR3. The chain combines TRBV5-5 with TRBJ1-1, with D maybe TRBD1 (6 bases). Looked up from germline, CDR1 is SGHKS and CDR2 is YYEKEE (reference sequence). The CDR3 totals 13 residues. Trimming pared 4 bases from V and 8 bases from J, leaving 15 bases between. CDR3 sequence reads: CASSPTGITEAFF. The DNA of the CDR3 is TGTGCCAGCAGCCCGACAGGAATTACGGAAGCTTTCTTT. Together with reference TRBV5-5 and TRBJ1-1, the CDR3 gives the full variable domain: DAGVTQSPTHLIKTRGQQVTLRCSPISGHKSVSWYQQVLGQGPQFIFQYYEKEERGRGNFPDRFSARQFPNYSSELNVNALLLGDSALYLCASSPTGITEAFFGQGTRLTVV.

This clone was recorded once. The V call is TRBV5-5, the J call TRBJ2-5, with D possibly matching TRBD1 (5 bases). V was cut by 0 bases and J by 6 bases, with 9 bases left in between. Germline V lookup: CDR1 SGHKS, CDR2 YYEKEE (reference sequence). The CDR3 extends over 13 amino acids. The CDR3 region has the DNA TGTGCCAGCAGCTTGGAGGGGTCGAAGACCCAGTACTTC. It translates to CASSLEGSKTQYF.